Listed below are T cell receptor beta chains from one sample, sequenced in a study of identical twins. TCRdb reanalysed the 5' RACE reads using MiXCR and keeps one entry per CDR3 protein. The table shows roughly 1,500,000 distinct CDR3 sequences, with around 29% occurring only once. Specimen: cord blood. The receptors shown here come from a newborn girl in good health. The CDR3 runs from the conserved cysteine through the conserved F or W. The D gene is left open where the match is weak. Clone size appears in some rows only: once, few, many, or a class for an expanded clone.

d_gene: NA; abundance: few; j_gene: TRBJ2-7; v_gene: TRBV5-5; CDR3nt: TGTGCCAGCAATTTCGCGTCCGCCTACGAGCAGTACTTC; CDR3aa: CASNFASAYEQYF
d_gene: TRBD1; abundance: few; j_gene: TRBJ1-2; v_gene: TRBV24-1; CDR3nt: TGTGCCACCAGTGACCCGGGACAGTTCTATGGCTACACCTTC; CDR3aa: CATSDPGQFYGYTF
d_gene: NA; abundance: few; j_gene: TRBJ1-1; v_gene: TRBV10-3; CDR3nt: TGTGCCATCGGGCTGAACACTGAAGCTTTCTTT; CDR3aa: CAIGLNTEAFF
d_gene: TRBD1; abundance: few; j_gene: TRBJ1-6; v_gene: TRBV12-3/TRBV12-4; CDR3nt: TGTGCCAGCAGCCCGGACAGGCTTAATTCACCCCTCCACTTT; CDR3aa: CASSPDRLNSPLHF
d_gene: TRBD1; abundance: NA; j_gene: TRBJ1-2; v_gene: TRBV19; CDR3nt: TGTGCCAGTAGTATCATCCGGGACAGCTATGGCTACACCTTC; CDR3aa: CASSIIRDSYGYTF
d_gene: NA; abundance: NA; j_gene: TRBJ1-1; v_gene: TRBV5-6; CDR3nt: TGTGCCAGCAGCTGGGACAAGGGGGTCATGAACACTGAAGCTTTCTTT; CDR3aa: CASSWDKGVMNTEAFF
d_gene: TRBD1; abundance: NA; j_gene: TRBJ1-1; v_gene: TRBV27; CDR3nt: TGTGCCAGCAGTCCTGAGGGAGACAGGGTCCGCGTCACTGAAGCTTTCTTT; CDR3aa: CASSPEGDRVRVTEAFF
d_gene: NA; abundance: few; j_gene: TRBJ2-7; v_gene: TRBV28; CDR3nt: TGTGCCAGCAGCACTAACTCGAATACTTACGAGCAGTACTTC; CDR3aa: CASSTNSNTYEQYF
d_gene: NA; abundance: many; j_gene: TRBJ2-1; v_gene: TRBV14; CDR3nt: TGTGCCAGCAGCCAAGCGGGAGTTGAGCAGTTCTTC; CDR3aa: CASSQAGVEQFF
d_gene: TRBD2; abundance: NA; j_gene: TRBJ2-1; v_gene: TRBV20-1; CDR3nt: TGCAGTGCTAGACCTAGCGGGAGGATGATAAGTGAGCAGTTCTTC; CDR3aa: CSARPSGRMISEQFF
d_gene: TRBD1; abundance: NA; j_gene: TRBJ2-1; v_gene: TRBV5-1; CDR3nt: TGCGCCAGCAGCTTGGTTTCCTTTAGTCGTCGACTATCGGGACAGGGCTACAATGAGCAGTTCTTC; CDR3aa: CASSLVSFSRRLSGQGYNEQFF
d_gene: TRBD1; abundance: NA; j_gene: TRBJ1-5; v_gene: TRBV12-3/TRBV12-4; CDR3nt: TGTGCCAGCAGTTTTCAGGGGGATCAGCCCCAGCATTTT; CDR3aa: CASSFQGDQPQHF
d_gene: TRBD2; abundance: many; j_gene: TRBJ2-7; v_gene: TRBV5-1; CDR3nt: TGCGCCAGCAGCTTGTCGGGGGGGGCCTACAATGAGCAGTACTTC; CDR3aa: CASSLSGGAYNEQYF
d_gene: TRBD2; abundance: NA; j_gene: TRBJ2-7; v_gene: TRBV20-1; CDR3nt: TGCAGTGCTAGTGACAATAGCGGGGGGGGTTCCTACGAGCAGTACTTC; CDR3aa: CSASDNSGGGSYEQYF
d_gene: TRBD1; abundance: few; j_gene: TRBJ2-4; v_gene: TRBV20-1; CDR3nt: TGCAGTGCTAACACCGGGACAGGGAACATTCAGTACTTC; CDR3aa: CSANTGTGNIQYF
d_gene: NA; abundance: NA; j_gene: TRBJ1-2; v_gene: TRBV20-1; CDR3nt: TGCAGTGCTCCCCGGAGGATAGGCTATGGCTACACCTTC; CDR3aa: CSAPRRIGYGYTF
d_gene: NA; abundance: few; j_gene: TRBJ2-6; v_gene: TRBV20-1; CDR3nt: TGCAGTGCTAGTCTTGAGGGACTGAGCTCTGGGGCCAACGTCCTGACTTTC; CDR3aa: CSASLEGLSSGANVLTF
d_gene: TRBD2; abundance: few; j_gene: TRBJ2-3; v_gene: TRBV3-1; CDR3nt: TGTGCCAGCAGCCAGACTAGCGGGGACACAGATACGCAGTATTTT; CDR3aa: CASSQTSGDTDTQYF
d_gene: NA; abundance: NA; j_gene: TRBJ2-2; v_gene: TRBV20-1; CDR3nt: TGCAGTGCTCTTCACCCGAACACCGGGGAGCTGTTTTTT; CDR3aa: CSALHPNTGELFF
d_gene: NA; abundance: few; j_gene: TRBJ2-7; v_gene: TRBV2; CDR3nt: TGTGCCAGCAGCGAACGGGACCTTAAGCTACACGAGCAGTACTTC; CDR3aa: CASSERDLKLHEQYF
d_gene: NA; abundance: few; j_gene: TRBJ2-3; v_gene: TRBV9; CDR3nt: TGTGCCAGCAGCGTAGGTAGTAATACGCAGTATTTT; CDR3aa: CASSVGSNTQYF
d_gene: NA; abundance: NA; j_gene: TRBJ2-5; v_gene: TRBV20-1; CDR3nt: TGCAGTGCTAGAGTTGGTGGGAACCAAGAGACCCAGTACTTC; CDR3aa: CSARVGGNQETQYF
d_gene: TRBD1; abundance: NA; j_gene: TRBJ1-6; v_gene: TRBV3-1; CDR3nt: TGTGCCAGCAGCCTCGGGGGGACAGTGAATTCACCCCTCCACTTT; CDR3aa: CASSLGGTVNSPLHF
d_gene: NA; abundance: many; j_gene: TRBJ2-3; v_gene: TRBV7-2; CDR3nt: TGTGCCAGCAGCTTAGCTGTTACGCAGTATTTT; CDR3aa: CASSLAVTQYF
d_gene: NA; abundance: many; j_gene: TRBJ1-4; v_gene: TRBV7-2; CDR3nt: TGTGCCAGCAGCTTATTCGGGGGGGCTATACGGGAAAAACTGTTTTTT; CDR3aa: CASSLFGGAIREKLFF
d_gene: NA; abundance: many; j_gene: TRBJ2-1; v_gene: TRBV5-1; CDR3nt: TGTGCCAGCAGTTTAGGGGCCTACAATGAGCAGTTCTTC; CDR3aa: CASSLGAYNEQFF
d_gene: TRBD2; abundance: NA; j_gene: TRBJ2-1; v_gene: TRBV20-1; CDR3nt: TGCAGTGCTAGAACTAGCGGGGGAGGTTCCTACAATGAGCAGTTCTTC; CDR3aa: CSARTSGGGSYNEQFF
d_gene: TRBD1; abundance: NA; j_gene: TRBJ2-7; v_gene: TRBV7-6; CDR3nt: TGTGCCAGCAGCCAACTGACAGGGTGGGAAAGCGAGCAGTACTTC; CDR3aa: CASSQLTGWESEQYF
d_gene: TRBD2; abundance: few; j_gene: TRBJ2-1; v_gene: TRBV28; CDR3nt: TGTGCCAGCAGTTTATTGGCGGGAGGGTCCCCCTACAATGAGCAGTTCTTC; CDR3aa: CASSLLAGGSPYNEQFF
d_gene: TRBD2; abundance: NA; j_gene: TRBJ2-3; v_gene: TRBV7-2; CDR3nt: TGTGCCAGCAGCTTATACACTAGCGGGAGATCAGATACGCAGTATTTT; CDR3aa: CASSLYTSGRSDTQYF
d_gene: TRBD2; abundance: few; j_gene: TRBJ2-7; v_gene: TRBV20-1; CDR3nt: TGCAGTGCTAGAAACCCGGGACTAGCGGGAGGTGGGCAGTACTTC; CDR3aa: CSARNPGLAGGGQYF
d_gene: TRBD1; abundance: NA; j_gene: TRBJ2-3; v_gene: TRBV10-3; CDR3nt: TGTGCCATCTCCCCAGGGGGCCTACTTAGCACAGGTACGCAGTATTTT; CDR3aa: CAISPGGLLSTGTQYF
d_gene: NA; abundance: few; j_gene: TRBJ1-1; v_gene: TRBV29-1; CDR3nt: TGCAGCGTCGGCCTACTGAACACTGAAGCTTTCTTT; CDR3aa: CSVGLLNTEAFF
d_gene: NA; abundance: few; j_gene: TRBJ2-7; v_gene: TRBV7-7; CDR3nt: TGTGCTAGCAGCTTATCGACAGGGAGGAACTACGAGCAGTACTTC; CDR3aa: CASSLSTGRNYEQYF
d_gene: TRBD1; abundance: NA; j_gene: TRBJ2-7; v_gene: TRBV20-1; CDR3nt: TGCAGTGCTAGCTTCAGGACAGGCGGGTACGAGCAGTCCTTC; CDR3aa: CSASFRTGGYEQSF
d_gene: NA; abundance: once; j_gene: TRBJ1-1; v_gene: TRBV19; CDR3nt: TGTGCCAGTAGTATCATTGGGACTGAAGCTTTCTTT; CDR3aa: CASSIIGTEAFF
d_gene: TRBD1; abundance: NA; j_gene: TRBJ2-7; v_gene: TRBV7-9; CDR3nt: TGTGCCAGCAGTTATGGACAGGGTAAGACCTACGAGCAGTACTTC; CDR3aa: CASSYGQGKTYEQYF
d_gene: NA; abundance: NA; j_gene: TRBJ1-1; v_gene: TRBV2; CDR3nt: TGTGCCATCTGGGGCCTATTGAACACTGAAGCTTTCTTT; CDR3aa: CAIWGLLNTEAFF
d_gene: TRBD2; abundance: NA; j_gene: TRBJ2-3; v_gene: TRBV5-1; CDR3nt: TGCGCCAGCAGGTCGGGACTAGCGGTTACAGATACGCAGTATTTT; CDR3aa: CASRSGLAVTDTQYF
d_gene: NA; abundance: few; j_gene: TRBJ1-4; v_gene: TRBV20-1; CDR3nt: TGCAGTGCTAGAGTCGCGGGGGGCGTTGAAAAACTGTTTTTT; CDR3aa: CSARVAGGVEKLFF
d_gene: TRBD1; abundance: NA; j_gene: TRBJ1-2; v_gene: TRBV20-1; CDR3nt: TGCAGTGCTAGAGATGGAGGACAGGTCTATGGCTACACCTTC; CDR3aa: CSARDGGQVYGYTF
d_gene: NA; abundance: NA; j_gene: TRBJ2-7; v_gene: TRBV27; CDR3nt: TGTGCCAGCAGTTTGGCCGACGCTAACCACAATGAGCAGTACTTC; CDR3aa: CASSLADANHNEQYF
d_gene: TRBD2; abundance: few; j_gene: TRBJ2-1; v_gene: TRBV20-1; CDR3nt: TGCAGTGCTAGCCGGACTAGCGGGAGGAATGAGCAGTTCTTC; CDR3aa: CSASRTSGRNEQFF
d_gene: NA; abundance: NA; j_gene: TRBJ2-3; v_gene: TRBV20-1; CDR3nt: TGCAGCGAACTAGCTACGACCCCAGATACGCAGTATTTT; CDR3aa: CSELATTPDTQYF
d_gene: TRBD1; abundance: NA; j_gene: TRBJ1-5; v_gene: TRBV20-1; CDR3nt: TGCAGTGCTAGAGCCGAGGGACAGTGGGGCAATCAGCCCCAGCATTTT; CDR3aa: CSARAEGQWGNQPQHF
d_gene: TRBD2; abundance: NA; j_gene: TRBJ2-2; v_gene: TRBV24-1; CDR3nt: TGTGCCACCAGTGATTGGAGCGGGAGCGGCGGGGAGCTGTTTTTT; CDR3aa: CATSDWSGSGGELFF
d_gene: NA; abundance: few; j_gene: TRBJ1-1; v_gene: TRBV6-5; CDR3nt: TGTGCCAGCAGCTTCCAAACCGGGAGGTTGAACACTGAAGCTTTCTTT; CDR3aa: CASSFQTGRLNTEAFF
d_gene: NA; abundance: few; j_gene: TRBJ1-2; v_gene: TRBV27; CDR3nt: TGTGCCAGCAGTTTATTAGGGGACCCTGATCGCCCGCCTAACTATGGCTACACCTTC; CDR3aa: CASSLLGDPDRPPNYGYTF
d_gene: TRBD1; abundance: few; j_gene: TRBJ1-6; v_gene: TRBV10-3; CDR3nt: TGTGCCATAACAGACAGGGTAAATAATTCACCCCTCCACTTT; CDR3aa: CAITDRVNNSPLHF
d_gene: NA; abundance: few; j_gene: TRBJ2-7; v_gene: TRBV28; CDR3nt: TGTGCCAGCAGTTTCGCCAGCCACGAGCAGTACTTC; CDR3aa: CASSFASHEQYF
d_gene: TRBD1; abundance: few; j_gene: TRBJ1-1; v_gene: TRBV24-1; CDR3nt: TGTGCCACCAGTGATCCGAACAGGGGCCGCATGAACACTGAAGCTTTCTTT; CDR3aa: CATSDPNRGRMNTEAFF
d_gene: TRBD1; abundance: NA; j_gene: TRBJ1-5; v_gene: TRBV20-1; CDR3nt: TGCAGTGCCAATCGACAGGGCGGTCAGCCCCAGCATTTT; CDR3aa: CSANRQGGQPQHF
d_gene: NA; abundance: NA; j_gene: TRBJ2-3; v_gene: TRBV28; CDR3nt: TGTGCCAGCAGCTATTATCGAGATACGCAGTATTTT; CDR3aa: CASSYYRDTQYF
d_gene: NA; abundance: NA; j_gene: TRBJ2-1; v_gene: TRBV21-1; CDR3nt: TGTGCCAGCAGCAAAGCTCCAGGGGGAGAGCGGGAGAGCTCCTACAATGAGCAGTTCTTC; CDR3aa: CASSKAPGGERESSYNEQFF
d_gene: TRBD1; abundance: few; j_gene: TRBJ1-1; v_gene: TRBV12-3/TRBV12-4; CDR3nt: TGTGCCAGCAGTTCCCCGGGACAGGGGTCTGAAGCTTTCTTT; CDR3aa: CASSSPGQGSEAFF
d_gene: NA; abundance: few; j_gene: TRBJ1-5; v_gene: TRBV4-1; CDR3nt: TGCGCCAGCAGCCAGGAGAGGTTTAGCAATCAGCCCCAGCATTTT; CDR3aa: CASSQERFSNQPQHF
d_gene: TRBD1; abundance: NA; j_gene: TRBJ2-3; v_gene: TRBV19; CDR3nt: TGTGCCAGTAGTGCCGGGACAGGGATTGAATTCACAGATACGCAGTATTTT; CDR3aa: CASSAGTGIEFTDTQYF
d_gene: NA; abundance: NA; j_gene: TRBJ2-7; v_gene: TRBV11-2; CDR3nt: TGTGCCAGCAGCATACGTGCCGGGACAAAATCCTACGAGCAGTACTTC; CDR3aa: CASSIRAGTKSYEQYF
d_gene: NA; abundance: NA; j_gene: TRBJ1-5; v_gene: TRBV28; CDR3nt: TGTGCCAGCAGTTTTGCGGACCGGGGGAGCAATCAGCCCCAGCATTTT; CDR3aa: CASSFADRGSNQPQHF
d_gene: TRBD1; abundance: NA; j_gene: TRBJ1-5; v_gene: TRBV12-3/TRBV12-4; CDR3nt: TGTGCCAGCAGAGGACAGGGCAATAGCGATCAGCCCCAGCATTTT; CDR3aa: CASRGQGNSDQPQHF